This TCR beta chain was sequenced in a study of identical twins. General study points: Out-of-frame alpha sequences shared by twins showed excess low generation probability.

Template switching (which added a universal primer site) was used, and cDNA carried unique molecular identifiers. MiXCR was run by TCRdb on the 5' RACE reads, yielding one entry per CDR3 protein. The sample includes approximately 890,000 distinct CDR3 sequences, 10% to 15% of them seen just once. Worth noting for this clonotype: What it binds is not known.

These data are also associated with another study on yellow fever vaccine responses in identical twins.

This clonotype was obtained from a woman aged 18-35 years in good health. Sequenced sample: PBMCs.

CDR3 residues: CASSSTAGTGGSYEQYF. CDR3 in DNA: TGTGCCAGCAGCTCGACCGCCGGGACAGGGGGTTCCTACGAGCAGTACTTC. V gene TRBV5-5 combines with J gene TRBJ2-7; 11 bases match TRBD1. The germline V gene has CDR1 SGHKS and CDR2 YYEKEE (reference sequence). V lost 3 bases, J lost 1 base, and 9 bases stayed unmatched. The CDR3 loop spans 17 amino acids.